Detailed here is one T cell receptor beta chain. It may be a read error: a sequence one base away is much more abundant. CDR1 is LGHDT and CDR2 is YNNKEL in the germline V gene (reference sequence). This CDR3 is built from 14 residues. The data derive from a study of molecular identifiers for immune sequencing clone quantification. Study-level background: The replicate experiment used RNA from approximately 20,000 or 100,000 naive CD8 cells. This RNA was split into five aliquots, and four of them were sequenced.

TCRdb re-analysed the PCR reads in MiXCR, keeping a single row per CDR3 protein. The data show about 640,000 distinct CDR3 sequences, with nearly 20% seen just once and roughly 0.85% held by the top ten. This chain joins TRBV3-1 and TRBJ1-1; unclear D gene. The specimen was naive CD8+ T cells from blood, with Jurkat cell RNA spiked in. Subset denoted: FACS-sorted CD8+CD4-CCR7+CD45RA+ naive T cells. This clonotype originated in a human donor in good health. Some libraries in this study had Jurkat cell RNA spiked in. The CDR3 loop is CASGQGVMNTEAFF. The CDR3 DNA follows: TGTGCCAGCGGCCAAGGCGTGATGAACACTGAAGCTTTCTTT.